A single sample is the source of the 10 T cell receptor beta chains below, sequenced in a study of cytomegalovirus exposure and HLA in healthy donors. Vbeta (60) and Jbeta (13) primers were used in the PCR. TCRdb's table, derived via immunoSEQ multiplex PCR, lists solely in-frame clones and lacks some. The sample carries approximately 58,000 clones, roughly 80% recorded once. Sequenced material: PBMCs. Receptors were obtained from a man aged 25-45 years in good health and CMV-seronegative.

The gene calls are TRBV10-3 and TRBJ2-7; D is possibly TRBD1 (6 bases). The V gene's germline CDR1 is ENHRY and CDR2 SYGVKD. Trimming took off 2 bases at V and 1 base at J, with 9 bases between the two ends. This CDR3 spans 14 amino acids. The DNA of the CDR3 is TGTGCCATCAGTGAGCCGACAGGATCCTACGAGCAGTACTTC. This encodes CAISEPTGSYEQYF.

The V gene is TRBV7-2, the J gene TRBJ2-7; TRBD2 matches 10 bases. The length of the CDR3 is 15 residues. Germline V gene sequence: CDR1 SGHTA, CDR2 FQGNSA. Unmatched junction bases numbered 7, after V lost 4 bases and J lost 4 bases. The DNA for the CDR3 is TGTGCCAGCAGCTGGAGCGGGAGGGCCCTTTACGAGCAGTACTTC. It yields the protein CASSWSGRALYEQYF.

To note about this clone: Germline and junction disagree at one end, which may indicate a read error. The rearrangement joins TRBV7-9 to TRBJ2-3; D is ambiguous. The CDR3 totals 12 residues. Germline V gene sequence: CDR1 SEHNR, CDR2 FQNEAQ (reference sequence). For the CDR3, the DNA is TGTTCCAGCAGCTTATTAACAGATACGCAGTATTTT. Translation gives CSSSLLTDTQYF.

This clone was seen only a few times. This chain connects TRBV6-1 to TRBJ1-2; tentative D call: TRBD1 (5 bases). Germline CDR1 is MNHNS and CDR2 is SASEGT. The CDR3 consists of 15 residues. Trimming removed 7 bases at V and 4 bases at J, with 19 bases between. CDR3 DNA: TGTGCCAGCAAACTTTACAGGACCGGGAGCTATGGCTACACCTTC. Encoded protein: CASKLYRTGSYGYTF.

The rearrangement uses TRBV15 and TRBJ2-5; D perhaps matches TRBD2 (6 bases). V dropped 5 bases and J dropped 5 bases, with 15 bases sitting between them. The germline V gene encodes CDR1 LNHNV and CDR2 YYDKDF (reference sequence). The CDR3 has 14 amino acids. CDR3 residues: CATSLSGPVETQYF. CDR3 sequence (DNA): TGTGCCACCAGCCTCAGCGGGCCTGTGGAGACCCAGTACTTC.

V is TRBV6-6 and J is TRBJ2-7; TRBD1 matches at 10 bases. This CDR3 comprises 15 residues. The V gene's germline CDR1 is MNHNY and CDR2 SVGAGI (reference sequence). Trimming at V came to 5 bases and at J to 6 bases, leaving 10 bases not matched to a gene. The CDR3 DNA is TGTGCCAGCAGTCCTTGGGGACAGGGGATATGCGAGCAGTACTTC. Its translation: CASSPWGQGICEQYF.

This clone has a handful of counts. The chain recombines TRBV4-1 with TRBJ2-6, with a possible D match to TRBD1 (5 bases). Deletions cut 1 base from V and 5 bases from J, with 9 bases between. CDR1 and CDR2 from the germline V gene are MGHRA and YSYEKL. The CDR3 is 15 amino acids. The CDR3 loop is CASSQGQGWANVLTF. The CDR3 nucleotides read TGCGCCAGCAGCCAAGGGCAGGGTTGGGCCAACGTCCTGACTTTC.

The count of this clone is one. The genes are TRBV11-2 and TRBJ2-5, with D perhaps TRBD1 (6 bases). This CDR3 spans 15 amino acids. Deletions cut 6 bases from V and 5 bases from J, with 19 bases between. CDR1 and CDR2 (germline): SGHAT, FQNNGV. CDR3 bases: TGTGCCAGCAGTCTGGGGGCACAGGGTTGGGAGACCCAGTACTTC. This translates into CASSLGAQGWETQYF.

This rearrangement joins TRBV7-2 to TRBJ1-3; D gene ambiguous. CDR1 and CDR2 from the germline V gene are SGHTA and FQGNSA. Deletions cut 6 bases from V and 0 bases from J, with 9 bases between. The length of the CDR3 is 14 residues. The CDR3 DNA is TGTGCCAGCAGGAGGCAGAGCTCTGGAAACACCATATATTTT. Translated: CASRRQSSGNTIYF.

The chain employs TRBV7-6 and TRBJ2-7; D is perhaps TRBD2 (5 bases). This CDR3 region has 15 residues. Germline V CDR1 and CDR2: SGHVS, FNYEAQ. Trimming pared 5 bases from V and 7 bases from J, leaving 21 bases between. The chain's CDR3 is CASSPGPNSAGEQYF. In nucleotides, the CDR3 is TGTGCCAGCAGCCCCGGGCCAAATTCGGCGGGTGAGCAGTACTTC.